These 6 T cell receptor beta chains share one sample of origin, sequenced in a study of T cells in Graves' hyperthyroidism and ophthalmopathy. Amplification of TCR beta CDR3 regions was performed using RNA transcripts as template. In the first-round RT-PCR of the TCR CDR3, the HTBI primer set was used. TCRdb analysed the multiplex PCR reads with MiXCR anew, one entry per CDR3 protein. The table lists around 700,000 distinct CDR3 sequences, 35% of them singletons. Specimen: blood. These receptors all come from a woman aged 40 to 49 with Graves' hyperthyroidism.

This clonotype was found a few times. V usage is TRBV6-2 or TRBV6-3 and J usage is TRBJ1-5, with TRBD1 identical over 7 bases. CDR3 length: 16 amino acids. V shed 8 bases and J 2 bases; nucleotides not matched to a gene: 12. From germline, CDR1 is MNHEY and CDR2 SVGEGT. The CDR3 is CASGKGTGVGNQPQHF. Written as DNA, the CDR3 is TGTGCCAGCGGTAAAGGCACAGGGGTTGGCAATCAGCCCCAGCATTTT.

This clonotype was detected many times. This rearrangement joins TRBV12-3 or TRBV12-4 to TRBJ1-1, with D possibly TRBD1 on 6 matching bases. V shed 5 bases and J shed 1 base, with 14 bases lying between them. CDR3 length: 15 amino acids. CDR3 bases: TGTGCCAGCAGTGTACAGGGTAGGAGGAACACTGAAGCTTTCTTT. Amino acids: CASSVQGRRNTEAFF.

Comment on this clonotype: This may come from a read error, since a much larger clone is one base off. The J gene is TRBJ1-1, the V gene TRBV10-3, with TRBD1 matching over 9 bases. CDR3 length equals 14 residues. Germline V CDR1 and CDR2: ENHRY, SYGVKD. CDR3 coding DNA: TGTGCCATCAGTGAGGGCCCGGGACAGGGAGAAGCTCTCTTT. This sequence encodes CAISEGPGQGEALF.

Concerning this clonotype itself: An end of the junction differs from the germline gene, which may be a read error. The chain recombines TRBV7-2 with TRBJ1-1; D not certain. This CDR3 region has 15 residues. CDR1 is SGHTA and CDR2 is FQGNSA in the germline V gene. The CDR3 here is CASSLILGLNTEASF. The CDR3 DNA sequence: TGTGCCAGCAGCTTAATCTTGGGGTTGAACACTGAAGCTTCCTTT.

V gene TRBV2 combines with J gene TRBJ1-5; 9 bases map to TRBD1. The CDR3 has 15 amino acids. Germline loops: CDR1 SNHLY, CDR2 FYNNEI. The trim removed 6 bases at V and 5 bases at J, leaving 8 bases unmatched. DNA for the CDR3: TGTGCCAGCAGCAAGGTCACAGGGGGCTATCAGCCCCAGCATTTT. It yields the protein CASSKVTGGYQPQHF.

With regard to this clonotype: This may be a read error, as it is one base from a much larger clone. CDR3 protein: CASSQEGSQSEASF. The CDR3 DNA reads as TGCGCCAGCAGCCAAGAAGGTTCCCAGAGTGAAGCTTCCTTT. V is TRBV5-1 and J is TRBJ1-1; D is ambiguous. The CDR3 has 14 residues. Germline CDR1 is SGHRS and CDR2 is YFSETQ.